Listed below are T cell receptor beta chains from one sample, sequenced in a study of OX40 agonist ivuxolimab in advanced cancers. Method: immunoSEQ multiplex PCR; TCRdb's copy keeps in-frame clones and lacks some. Among tens of thousands of clones listed, 60% to 85% were seen once. This specimen was CD4+ or CD8+ T cells sorted from blood, taken in a trial of the OX40 agonist ivuxolimab. Receptors were obtained from an adult with an advanced solid tumor such as melanoma, head and neck, liver or kidney cancer. Both conserved end residues are part of each CDR3.

v_gene: TRBV15
CDR3aa: CATTLAGGIYNEQFF

v_gene: TRBV2
CDR3aa: CASTDRIRYEQYF

v_gene: TRBV15
CDR3aa: CATSRATRDRGSYGYTF

v_gene: TRBV28
CDR3aa: CASKSPAGDANYGYTF

v_gene: TRBV2
CDR3aa: CASSEEGQGNQPQHF

v_gene: TRBV6-1
CDR3aa: CASRGVSNTEAFF

v_gene: TRBV18
CDR3aa: CASSRDDSPTDTQYF

v_gene: TRBV5-4
CDR3aa: CASSLGLGQGARDTQYF

v_gene: TRBV27
CDR3aa: CASNTPRDTYEQYF

v_gene: TRBV2
CDR3aa: CASRAPGANVLTF

v_gene: TRBV21-1
CDR3aa: CASSKASGTGKEKLFF

v_gene: TRBV5-1
CDR3aa: CASSLAGQGGLNEQFF

v_gene: TRBV7-9
CDR3aa: CASSPAGVYGYTF

v_gene: TRBV7-7
CDR3aa: CASSLGSGGRETQYF

v_gene: TRBV19
CDR3aa: CASSPREGGGQPQHF

v_gene: TRBV27
CDR3aa: CASSLGGLANEKLFF

v_gene: TRBV5-1
CDR3aa: CASSLAPQGRNYNEQFF

v_gene: TRBV30
CDR3aa: CAWRKGGYTF

v_gene: TRBV19
CDR3aa: CASSIWTGGIETQYF

v_gene: TRBV11-2
CDR3aa: CASSPGTGGGETQYF

v_gene: TRBV6-1
CDR3aa: CASNRGQVNYGYTF

v_gene: TRBV5-8
CDR3aa: CASSFGGGGGQETQYF

v_gene: TRBV19
CDR3aa: CASSAVRTGLYGYTF

v_gene: TRBV29-1
CDR3aa: CSVTGGLRTYEQYF

v_gene: TRBV5-1
CDR3aa: CASSFSGNYEQYF

v_gene: TRBV5-5
CDR3aa: CASSAIGARFGYTF

v_gene: TRBV30
CDR3aa: CAWSDPYNSPLHF

v_gene: TRBV14
CDR3aa: CASSGGPLETQYF

v_gene: TRBV21-1
CDR3aa: CASSKERRGQGSYEQYF

v_gene: TRBV4-1
CDR3aa: CASSGISYNEQFF

v_gene: TRBV7-9
CDR3aa: CASSPRTSKYEQYF

v_gene: TRBV5-5
CDR3aa: CASSLLSGANTDTQYF

v_gene: TRBV28
CDR3aa: CASSKPLGGGANVLTF

v_gene: TRBV19
CDR3aa: CASSPTPKGAEQFF

v_gene: TRBV5-1
CDR3aa: CASSLGLAGMKTQYF

v_gene: TRBV28
CDR3aa: CASSPGGSGGHEQYF

v_gene: TRBV7-6
CDR3aa: CASSLRGGGGTRIVVETQYF

v_gene: TRBV19
CDR3aa: CASRLEAGSYGYTF

v_gene: TRBV6-5
CDR3aa: CASSSVKRGNTDTQYF

v_gene: TRBV5-1
CDR3aa: CASSLAAYGTRNTEAFF

v_gene: TRBV9
CDR3aa: CASSVGSGNSPLHF

v_gene: TRBV7-3
CDR3aa: CASSFPQETQYF

v_gene: TRBV27
CDR3aa: CASSSATGLIYNEQFF

v_gene: TRBV30
CDR3aa: CAWSRTGGGRSNQPQHF

v_gene: TRBV5-1
CDR3aa: CASTRDVTYEQYF

v_gene: TRBV2
CDR3aa: CASSADMFTSYEQYF

v_gene: TRBV14
CDR3aa: CASSPRTDTQYF

v_gene: TRBV18
CDR3aa: CASSQGTASREKLFF

v_gene: TRBV7-3
CDR3aa: CASSPRGYNEQFF

v_gene: TRBV5-1
CDR3aa: CASSLRLGQETQYF

v_gene: TRBV27
CDR3aa: CASASPGSRNEQYF

v_gene: TRBV11-2
CDR3aa: CASSFTGGPSYEQYF

v_gene: TRBV7-3
CDR3aa: CASSLLRGAGEQFF